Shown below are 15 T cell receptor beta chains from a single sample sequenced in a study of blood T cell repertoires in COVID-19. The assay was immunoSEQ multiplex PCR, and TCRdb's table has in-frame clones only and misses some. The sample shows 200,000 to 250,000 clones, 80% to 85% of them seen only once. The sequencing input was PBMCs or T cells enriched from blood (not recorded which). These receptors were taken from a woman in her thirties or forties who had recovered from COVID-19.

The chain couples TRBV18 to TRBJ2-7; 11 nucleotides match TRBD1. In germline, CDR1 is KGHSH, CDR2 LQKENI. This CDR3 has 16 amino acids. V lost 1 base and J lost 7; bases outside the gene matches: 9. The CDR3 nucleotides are TGTGCCAGCTCACCACGCCGCGGACAGGGGGCTGGGGAGCAGTACTTC. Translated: CASSPRRGQGAGEQYF.

The CDR3 nucleotides are TGTGCCAGCTCACCTCAGCGGGAAAGCACAGATACGCAGTATTTT. It translates to CASSPQRESTDTQYF. This rearrangement joins TRBV18 to TRBJ2-3; 7 positions match TRBD2. The CDR3 is 15 amino acids. Germline CDR1 is KGHSH and CDR2 is LQKENI. The trim removed 3 bases at V and 0 bases at J, leaving 3 bases unmatched.

CDR3 DNA sequence: TGTGCCCTGACTAGCGGGAGTTTCAATGAGCAGTTCTTC. Protein sequence: CALTSGSFNEQFF. The chain recombines TRBV30 with TRBJ2-1; the match to TRBD2 covers 12 bases. The CDR3 runs to 13 residues. Germline CDR1 GTSNPN, CDR2 SVGIG (reference sequence). Unmatched junction bases numbered 5, after V lost 8 bases and J lost 6 bases. Complete variable domain (other parts from reference TRBV30 and TRBJ2-1): SQTIHQWPATLVQPVGSPLSLECTVEGTSNPNLYWYRQAAGRGLQLLFYSVGIGQISSEVPQNLSASRPQDRQFILSSKKLLLSDSGFYLCALTSGSFNEQFFGPGTRLTVL.

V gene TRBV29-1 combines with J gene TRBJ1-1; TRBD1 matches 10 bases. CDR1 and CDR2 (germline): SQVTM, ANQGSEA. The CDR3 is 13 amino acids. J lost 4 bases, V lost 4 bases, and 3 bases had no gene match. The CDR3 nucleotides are TGCAGCGTTGTGCGGACAGGGGGCACTGAAGCTTTCTTT. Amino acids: CSVVRTGGTEAFF.

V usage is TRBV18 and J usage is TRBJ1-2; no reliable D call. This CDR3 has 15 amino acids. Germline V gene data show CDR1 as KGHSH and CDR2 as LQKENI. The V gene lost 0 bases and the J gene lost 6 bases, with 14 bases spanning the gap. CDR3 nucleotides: TGTGCCAGCTCACCACCGTCCGCCATGGGCGATGGCTACACCTTC. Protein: CASSPPSAMGDGYTF. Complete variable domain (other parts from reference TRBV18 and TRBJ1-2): NAGVMQNPRHLVRRRGQEARLRCSPMKGHSHVYWYRQLPEEGLKFMVYLQKENIIDESGMPKERFSAEFPKEGPSILRIQQVVRGDSAAYFCASSPPSAMGDGYTFGSGTRLTVV.

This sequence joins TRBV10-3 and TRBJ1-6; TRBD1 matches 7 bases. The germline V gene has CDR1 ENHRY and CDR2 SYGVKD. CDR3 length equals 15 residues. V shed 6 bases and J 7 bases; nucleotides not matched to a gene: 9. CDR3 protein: CAIRETGFTNSPLHF. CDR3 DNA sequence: TGTGCCATCAGAGAGACAGGGTTTACAAATTCACCCCTCCACTTT.

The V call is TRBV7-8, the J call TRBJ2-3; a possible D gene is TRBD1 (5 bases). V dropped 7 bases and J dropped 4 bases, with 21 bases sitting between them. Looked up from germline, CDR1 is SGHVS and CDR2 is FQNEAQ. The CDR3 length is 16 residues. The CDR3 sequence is CASIRAARTIPDTQYF. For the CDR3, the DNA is TGTGCCAGCATCCGGGCGGCTAGGACAATCCCAGATACGCAGTATTTT.

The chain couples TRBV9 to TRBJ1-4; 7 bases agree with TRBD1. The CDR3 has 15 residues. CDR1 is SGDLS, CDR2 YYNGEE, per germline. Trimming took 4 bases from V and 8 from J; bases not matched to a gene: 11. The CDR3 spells CASSPRQGGSEKLFF. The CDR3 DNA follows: TGTGCCAGCAGCCCCAGACAGGGCGGTTCAGAAAAACTGTTTTTT.

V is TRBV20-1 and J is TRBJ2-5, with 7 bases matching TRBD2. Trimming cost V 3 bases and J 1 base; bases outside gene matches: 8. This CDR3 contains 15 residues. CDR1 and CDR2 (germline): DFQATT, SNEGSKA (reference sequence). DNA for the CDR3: TGCAGTGCTAGTAGGGCGGGAGACTCCCAAGAGACCCAGTACTTC. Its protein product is CSASRAGDSQETQYF.

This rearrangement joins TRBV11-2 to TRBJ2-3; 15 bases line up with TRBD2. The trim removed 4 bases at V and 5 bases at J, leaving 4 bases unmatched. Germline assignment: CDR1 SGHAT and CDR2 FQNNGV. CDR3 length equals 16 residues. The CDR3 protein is CASSSPGLAGGDTQYF. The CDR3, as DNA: TGTGCCAGCAGCTCGCCGGGACTAGCGGGAGGAGATACGCAGTATTTT. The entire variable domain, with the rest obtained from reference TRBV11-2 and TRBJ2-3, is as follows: EAGVAQSPRYKIIEKRQSVAFWCNPISGHATLYWYQQILGQGPKLLIQFQNNGVVDDSQLPKDRFSAERLKGVDSTLKIQPAKLEDSAVYLCASSSPGLAGGDTQYFGPGTRLTVL.

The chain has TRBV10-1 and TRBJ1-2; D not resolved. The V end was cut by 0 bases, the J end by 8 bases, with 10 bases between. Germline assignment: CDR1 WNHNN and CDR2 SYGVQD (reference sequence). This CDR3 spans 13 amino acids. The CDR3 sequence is CASSESRVGGYTF. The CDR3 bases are TGCGCCAGCAGTGAGTCCCGGGTTGGGGGCTACACCTTC.

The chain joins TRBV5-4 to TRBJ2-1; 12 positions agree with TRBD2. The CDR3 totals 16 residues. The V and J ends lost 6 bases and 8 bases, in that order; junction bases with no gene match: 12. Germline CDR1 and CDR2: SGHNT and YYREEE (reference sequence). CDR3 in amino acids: CASNPPGLAGFDEQFF. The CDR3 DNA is TGTGCCAGCAACCCTCCGGGACTAGCGGGCTTCGATGAGCAGTTCTTC.

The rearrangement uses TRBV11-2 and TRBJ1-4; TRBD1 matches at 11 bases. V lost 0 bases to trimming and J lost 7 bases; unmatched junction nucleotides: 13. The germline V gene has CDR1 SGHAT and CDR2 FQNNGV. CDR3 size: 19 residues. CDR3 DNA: TGTGCCAGCAGCTTAGATGAGGCCGGGACAGGGGGAAAAAGTGAAAAACTGTTTTTT. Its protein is CASSLDEAGTGGKSEKLFF.

The CDR3 protein is CATSRGGLSMNTEAFF. CDR3 sequence (DNA): TGTGCCACCAGCAGAGGAGGGCTTTCCATGAACACTGAAGCTTTCTTT. The chain uses TRBV15 and TRBJ1-1; D ambiguous. Germline V gives CDR1 LNHNV, CDR2 YYDKDF (reference sequence). V was pared by 1 base and J by 0 bases, with 12 bases between. There are 16 residues in the CDR3.

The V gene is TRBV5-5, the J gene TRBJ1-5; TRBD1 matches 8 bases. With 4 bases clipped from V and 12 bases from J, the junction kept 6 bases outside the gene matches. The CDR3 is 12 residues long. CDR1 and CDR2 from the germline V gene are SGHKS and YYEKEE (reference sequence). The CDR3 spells CASSAGQVDQHF. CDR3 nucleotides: TGTGCCAGCAGCGCGGGACAGGTCGACCAGCATTTT. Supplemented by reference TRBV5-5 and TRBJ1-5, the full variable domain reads DAGVTQSPTHLIKTRGQQVTLRCSPISGHKSVSWYQQVLGQGPQFIFQYYEKEERGRGNFPDRFSARQFPNYSSELNVNALLLGDSALYLCASSAGQVDQHFGDGTRLSIL.